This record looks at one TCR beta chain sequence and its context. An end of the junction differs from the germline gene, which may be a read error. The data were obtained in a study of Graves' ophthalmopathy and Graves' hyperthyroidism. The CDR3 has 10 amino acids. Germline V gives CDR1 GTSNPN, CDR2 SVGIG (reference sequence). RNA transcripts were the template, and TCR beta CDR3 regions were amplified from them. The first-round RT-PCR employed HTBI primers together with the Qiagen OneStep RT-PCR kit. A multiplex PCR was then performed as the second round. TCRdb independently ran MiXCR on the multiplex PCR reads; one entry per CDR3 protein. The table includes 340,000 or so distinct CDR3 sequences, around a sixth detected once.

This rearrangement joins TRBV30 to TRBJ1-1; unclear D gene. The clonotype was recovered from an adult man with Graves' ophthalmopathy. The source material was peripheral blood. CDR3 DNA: TGTGTCTGGAGTGAGGTGCGCGCTTTCTTT. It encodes CVWSEVRAFF.